This TCR beta chain was captured in a study of post-analysis software for immune sequencing data (dated by TCRdb to between 2014 and 2016). A note on the overall study: Disease courses on record covered relapsing-remitting, secondary progressive and progressive-relapsing multiple sclerosis, though some patients had no subtype annotation. The multiple sclerosis patient repertoires were compared with approximately 11 previously published healthy control repertoires from donors aged about 6 to 25 years. A subset of samples was prepared in parallel using single-end sample barcoding, then pooled and co-amplified after Illumina adapter ligation. Results the study describes overall, beyond this receptor: Significantly higher frequencies in patients than in controls were found for roughly 5 TRBV segments, including TRBV5-6, TRBV5-1 and TRBV20-1. Direct clustering with F measure revealed strong co-clustering of samples prepared in the same batch, which led to a batch-effect correction. Normalized Chao1 diversity was significantly lower in multiple sclerosis patients than controls, suggesting substantial peripheral T-cell clonal expansion. The multiple sclerosis patient group was slightly younger than the control group.

CDR1 is given as MDHEN and CDR2 as SYDVKM, both from the germline V gene. The CDR3 goes from the cysteine to the phenylalanine over 13 residues. The retained sequence is limited to the CDR3, 39 bases, with the frame set at the first base. The V end gives up 10 bases and the J end 7 bases, leaving 10 bases in the junction not matched to a gene. Libraries were built with PCR. The instrument was an Illumina HiSeq 2500. Unique molecular identifiers were incorporated into TCR beta cDNA libraries to reduce PCR and sequencing biases. Some 500,000 cDNA molecules were obtained per 1 to 10 million input T cells, so each molecule approximated one T cell. Patient libraries were prepared and sequenced with the same protocol used for the earlier healthy control dataset. Samples belonging to the same batch were prepared together, multiplexed and sequenced on a shared HiSeq lane. The paper's processing steps were these. MIGEC was used to process the raw barcoded reads, and molecular identifier groups with only a single read were discarded before consensus assembly and CDR3 extraction. VDJtools was used for post-analysis of the clonotype tables, with diversity normalized by down-sampling every dataset to the smallest sample size. To correct batch-related cross-sample contamination, repertoire overlap clustering matched CDR3 amino acid sequences but not nucleotide sequences. TCRdb itself trimmed the public reads at Q25 with fastp, ran MiXCR and retained productive beta chains. Under each unique CDR3 protein, matching rows form one entry showing the most common genes and DNA. V and J calls and clone size were set by TCRdb, not the authors. A total of 700,000 to 800,000 distinct CDR3 sequences appear in this sample, around 27% of them only once. Jointly, the top ten make up roughly 0.57% of the sample.

To demonstrate the VDJtools post-analysis software, the study profiled TCR beta repertoires from the peripheral blood of about 13 young patients with multiple sclerosis. The multiple sclerosis patients were children and adolescents between about 6 and 16 years of age. This clonotype was seen once. Its antigen is still unknown. Per-nucleotide qualities are absent, and no much larger clonotype sits a single base away. This receptor was taken from a girl under 18 with multiple sclerosis. The source material was blood. The chain links TRBV28 with TRBJ1-2; 9 central nucleotides agree with TRBD1. The bases are TGTGCCACCGACGGGACAGGGAGCAGTGGCTACACCTTC. It encodes CATDGTGSSGYTF.